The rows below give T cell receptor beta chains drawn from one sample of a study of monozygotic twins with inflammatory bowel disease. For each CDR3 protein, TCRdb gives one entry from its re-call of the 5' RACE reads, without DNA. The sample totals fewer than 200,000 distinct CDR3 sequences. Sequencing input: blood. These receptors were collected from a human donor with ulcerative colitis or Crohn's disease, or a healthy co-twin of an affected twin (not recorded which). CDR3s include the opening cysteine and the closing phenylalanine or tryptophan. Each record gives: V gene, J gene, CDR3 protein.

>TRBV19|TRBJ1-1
CASTDRGSWDTEAFF
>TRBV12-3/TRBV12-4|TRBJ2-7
CASSQLSYEQYF
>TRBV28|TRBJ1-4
CASSLYVRGDEKLFF
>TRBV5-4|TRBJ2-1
CASSPLAGEKNEQFF
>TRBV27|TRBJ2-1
CASSFRLAGVGEQFF
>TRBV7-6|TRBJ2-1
CASSPGGQGIDEQFF
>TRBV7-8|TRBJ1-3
CASSLTGGQVGNTIYF
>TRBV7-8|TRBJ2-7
CASSLLLGTYEQYF
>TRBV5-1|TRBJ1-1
CASSWVQGATDTEAFF
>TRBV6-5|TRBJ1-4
CASSLSGTGNEKLFF
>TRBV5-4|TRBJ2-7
CASTKRDGASARYEQYF
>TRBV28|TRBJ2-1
CASSRTLSYNEQFF
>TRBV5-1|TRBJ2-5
CASSLPGAETQYF
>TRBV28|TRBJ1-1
CASRLRGEGAFF
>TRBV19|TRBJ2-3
CASEKGDTDTQYF
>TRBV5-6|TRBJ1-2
CASSLEGTGYTF
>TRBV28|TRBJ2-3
CASSPPGGLKDTQYF
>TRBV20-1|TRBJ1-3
CSAFDRGRSGNTIYF
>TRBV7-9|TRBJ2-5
CASSPTGTAQETQYF
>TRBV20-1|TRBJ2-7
CSASVSGQGFREQYF
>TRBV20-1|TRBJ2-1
CSASGTATYNEQFF
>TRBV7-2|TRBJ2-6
CASSLFSSGANVLTF
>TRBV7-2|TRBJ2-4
CASSPGLAYIGNIQYF
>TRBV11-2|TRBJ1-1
CASRLDRLDTEAFF
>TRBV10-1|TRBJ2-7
CASTSGSEYEQYF
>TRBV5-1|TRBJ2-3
CASSLLPLRSTDTQYF
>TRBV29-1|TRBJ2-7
CSVQGPSSYEQYF
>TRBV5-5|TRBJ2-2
CASSPGTGGTGELFF
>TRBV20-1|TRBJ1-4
CSARRAGEKLFF
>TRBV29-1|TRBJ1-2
CSVVWAGNYTF
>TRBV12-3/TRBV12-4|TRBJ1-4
CASSLRRAREKLFF
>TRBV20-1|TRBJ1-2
CSARPGRLYGYTF
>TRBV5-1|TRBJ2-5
CASRRDQETQYF
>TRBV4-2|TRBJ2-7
CASSQAPASGSYEQYF
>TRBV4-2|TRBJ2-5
CASSQVSGRETQYF
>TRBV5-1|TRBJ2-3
CASSLLSRGDGYADTQYF
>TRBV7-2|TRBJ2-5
CASSLWGRETQYF
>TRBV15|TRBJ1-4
CATSARQGSNEKLFF
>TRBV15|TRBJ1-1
CATSDRQRGFTEAFF
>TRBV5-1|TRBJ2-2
CASSWISSGELFF
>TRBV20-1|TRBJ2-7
CSADRGLAGRVEQYF